The table lists the clone carrying this TCR beta chain with a few counts. This entry comes from a study of T-cell memory formation after mild COVID-19. The authors produced TCR alpha and TCR beta cDNA libraries with sample barcodes and UMIs by 5'RACE using constant-segment primers. TCRdb itself ran the 5' RACE reads through MiXCR, one entry per CDR3 protein. In the table there are around 320,000 distinct CDR3 sequences, around 15% of which are singletons. The TCR was taken from a man aged 18 to 30 who had mild COVID-19 (a few samples of this study predate the infection). Cell type and time point are not known. The sample consisted of PBMCs or a T cell subset sorted from them (not recorded which).

CDR3 region: CAWSPRAPNYGYTF. The DNA for the CDR3 is TGTGCCTGGAGCCCCAGGGCGCCTAACTATGGCTACACCTTC. This chain joins TRBV30 and TRBJ1-2, with TRBD1 as a possible D gene (5 bases). The V end was cut by 3 bases, the J end by 0 bases, with 11 bases between. Germline loops: CDR1 GTSNPN, CDR2 SVGIG (reference sequence). The CDR3 spans 14 residues.